These 13 T cell receptor beta chains share one sample of origin, sequenced in a study of blood T cell repertoires in COVID-19. Libraries were prepared by immunoSEQ multiplex PCR; TCRdb keeps only in-frame clonotypes and omits some of them. The table records more than 100,000 clones, 85% to 90% of them present only once. The source material was peripheral blood. The receptors originated from a man aged 65 to 85 with active COVID-19.

The chain links TRBV28 to TRBJ1-4; D remains unclear. CDR1 is MDHEN and CDR2 is SYDVKM in the germline V gene. The CDR3 sequence is 14 residues long. The V and J ends lost 2 bases and 5 bases respectively, with 9 bases between them. The CDR3 is CASSLASSNEKLFF. For the CDR3, the DNA is TGTGCCAGCAGTTTAGCGTCCTCGAATGAAAAACTGTTTTTT.

This clone was counted a single time. The rearrangement uses TRBV10-3 and TRBJ2-5, with D perhaps TRBD2 (7 bases). The CDR3 extends over 14 amino acids. Germline loops: CDR1 ENHRY, CDR2 SYGVKD. V lost 10 bases and J 1 base, leaving 16 bases between the germline ends. This CDR3 is CATAEGGVQETQYF. The CDR3 DNA reads as TGTGCCACCGCGGAGGGGGGGGTCCAAGAGACCCAGTACTTC.

V gene TRBV2 combines with J gene TRBJ1-1; D uncertain. V gave up 5 bases and J gave up 5 bases, with 6 bases separating them. Germline V gene lookup returns CDR1 SNHLY and CDR2 FYNNEI. The CDR3 covers 11 residues. CDR3 coding DNA: TGTGCCAGCAGTCCCCAAACTGAAGCTTTCTTT. Translating it yields CASSPQTEAFF.

This clone was picked up a small number of times. This chain joins TRBV27 and TRBJ2-7; perhaps TRBD2 as D (6 bases). The CDR3 totals 16 residues. The germline gives CDR1 MNHEY, CDR2 SMNVEV (reference sequence). The V end lost 3 bases, the J end lost 0 bases, and 15 bases lay between the germline ends. The CDR3, as DNA: TGTGCCAGCAGTTTGGGGCCGGGACTGAGCTCCTACGAGCAGTACTTC. Protein product: CASSLGPGLSSYEQYF.

The chain has TRBV7-9 and TRBJ2-5; D is perhaps TRBD2 (6 bases). Germline V gene data show CDR1 as SEHNR and CDR2 as FQNEAQ (reference sequence). V lost 4 bases and J 1 base, leaving 16 bases between the germline ends. The CDR3 is made up of 16 amino acids. Here the CDR3 reads CASSYSGGPLQETQYF. The CDR3 DNA sequence: TGTGCCAGCAGCTATAGCGGAGGCCCGCTCCAAGAGACCCAGTACTTC.

V and J are TRBV2 and TRBJ2-2, with 8 bases identical to TRBD1. J gave up 0 bases and V 7 bases, and 10 bases lay outside the gene matches. The V gene's germline CDR1 is SNHLY and CDR2 FYNNEI. CDR3 length: 17 amino acids. CDR3 protein: CASNGQGGGPNTGELFF. The CDR3, as DNA: TGTGCCAGCAACGGACAGGGTGGTGGACCGAACACCGGGGAGCTGTTTTTT.

This clone was recorded only once. The chain links TRBV6-4 to TRBJ1-5; D not resolved. The CDR3 contains 14 residues. Germline CDR1 is MRHNA and CDR2 is SNTAGT. V shed 6 bases and J shed 5 bases, with 14 bases lying between them. The chain's CDR3 is CASSEGGEHQPQHF. The CDR3 DNA reads TGTGCCAGCAGCGAGGGCGGTGAACATCAGCCCCAGCATTTT.

The V and J genes are TRBV12-1 and TRBJ2-7; the D segment call TRBD2 is taken from the table without a DNA check. TRBV12-1 is deemed a pseudogene. The CDR3 spans 15 residues. CDR3 residues: CANGAAGLEPYEQYF. Written as DNA, the CDR3 is TGTGCCAATGGTGCAGCGGGATTGGAACCCTACGAGCAGTACTTC.

The V and J genes are TRBV19 and TRBJ2-4, with a tentative D call TRBD2 (5 bases). The CDR3 extends over 15 amino acids. The germline V gene has CDR1 LNHDA and CDR2 SQIVND (reference sequence). The V end was cut by 6 bases, the J end by 1 base, with 13 bases between. CDR3 DNA: TGTGCCAGTAGGGGAGAGGCTTATGCCAAAAACATTCAGTACTTC. Amino acid sequence: CASRGEAYAKNIQYF.

The chain joins TRBV19 to TRBJ2-7; possible D gene TRBD2, 5 bases. Germline values: CDR1 LNHDA, CDR2 SQIVND (reference sequence). CDR3 length: 13 amino acids. V was cut by 8 bases and J by 0 bases, with 11 bases left in between. The CDR3 nucleotides read TGTGCCAGTCGTGGAGGAGGCTCCTACGAGCAGTACTTC. This gives the protein CASRGGGSYEQYF.

The chain recombines TRBV3-1 (or the pseudogene TRBV3-2) with TRBJ1-2; TRBD1 matches 8 bases. J was trimmed by 7 bases and V by 5 bases; bases with no gene match: 12. Germline V lookup: CDR1 LGHDT, CDR2 YNNKEL (reference sequence). The CDR3 contains 15 residues. This chain's CDR3 is CASSLGWQGASGYTF. The DNA for the CDR3 is TGTGCCAGCAGCTTAGGGTGGCAGGGGGCGTCTGGCTACACCTTC.

The chain recombines TRBV5-8 with TRBJ1-3; maybe TRBD1 (5 bases). The CDR3 has 13 residues. Germline V CDR1 and CDR2: SGHTS, YDEGEE. The germline V and J ends were trimmed by 9 bases and 2 bases, with 12 bases remaining between them. The CDR3 reads CANYRGAGNTIYF. The CDR3 DNA sequence: TGTGCCAACTACCGGGGGGCTGGAAACACCATATATTTT.

The chain uses TRBV5-4 and TRBJ2-5; D is uncertain. Germline CDR1 reads SGHNT; CDR2 reads YYREEE (reference sequence). Trimming shortened V by 4 bases and J by 5 bases, and 12 bases separated the two germline ends. CDR3 length: 13 amino acids. DNA of the CDR3: TGTGCCAGCAGCCCCCGGATCAGGGAGACCCAGTACTTC. This gives the protein CASSPRIRETQYF. The variable domain in full, completed from reference TRBV5-4 and TRBJ2-5, reads ETGVTQSPTHLIKTRGQQVTLRCSSQSGHNTVSWYQQALGQGPQFIFQYYREEENGRGNFPPRFSGLQFPNYSSELNVNALELDDSALYLCASSPRIRETQYFGPGTRLLVL.